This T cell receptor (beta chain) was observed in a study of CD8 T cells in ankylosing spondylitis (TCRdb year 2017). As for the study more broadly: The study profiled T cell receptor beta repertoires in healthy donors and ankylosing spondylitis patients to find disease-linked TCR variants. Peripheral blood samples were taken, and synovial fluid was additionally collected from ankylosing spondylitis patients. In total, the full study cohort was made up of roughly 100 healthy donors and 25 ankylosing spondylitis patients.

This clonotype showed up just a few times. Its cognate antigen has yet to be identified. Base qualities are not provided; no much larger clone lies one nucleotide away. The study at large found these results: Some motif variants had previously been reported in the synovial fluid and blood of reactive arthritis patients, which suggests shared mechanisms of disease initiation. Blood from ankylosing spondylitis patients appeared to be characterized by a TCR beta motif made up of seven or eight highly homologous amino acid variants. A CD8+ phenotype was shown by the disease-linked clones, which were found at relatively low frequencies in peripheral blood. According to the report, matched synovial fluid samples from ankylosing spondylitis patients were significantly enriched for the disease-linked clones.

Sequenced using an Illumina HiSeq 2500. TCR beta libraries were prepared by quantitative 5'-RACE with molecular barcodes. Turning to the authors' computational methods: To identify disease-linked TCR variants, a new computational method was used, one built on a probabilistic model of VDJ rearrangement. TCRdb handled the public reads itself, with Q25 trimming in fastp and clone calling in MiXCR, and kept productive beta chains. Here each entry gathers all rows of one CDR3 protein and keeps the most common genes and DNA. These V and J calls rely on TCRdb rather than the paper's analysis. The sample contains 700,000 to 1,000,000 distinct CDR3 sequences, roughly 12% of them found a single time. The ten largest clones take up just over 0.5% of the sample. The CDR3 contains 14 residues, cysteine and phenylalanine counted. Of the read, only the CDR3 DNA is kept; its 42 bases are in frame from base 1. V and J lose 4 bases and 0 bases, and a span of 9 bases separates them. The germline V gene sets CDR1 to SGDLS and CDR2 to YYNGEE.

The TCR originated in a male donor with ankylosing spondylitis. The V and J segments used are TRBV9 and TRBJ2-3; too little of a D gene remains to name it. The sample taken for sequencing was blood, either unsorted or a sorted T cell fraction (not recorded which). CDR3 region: CASSSTPSTDTQYF. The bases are TGTGCCAGCAGCTCAACCCCTAGCACAGATACGCAGTATTTT.